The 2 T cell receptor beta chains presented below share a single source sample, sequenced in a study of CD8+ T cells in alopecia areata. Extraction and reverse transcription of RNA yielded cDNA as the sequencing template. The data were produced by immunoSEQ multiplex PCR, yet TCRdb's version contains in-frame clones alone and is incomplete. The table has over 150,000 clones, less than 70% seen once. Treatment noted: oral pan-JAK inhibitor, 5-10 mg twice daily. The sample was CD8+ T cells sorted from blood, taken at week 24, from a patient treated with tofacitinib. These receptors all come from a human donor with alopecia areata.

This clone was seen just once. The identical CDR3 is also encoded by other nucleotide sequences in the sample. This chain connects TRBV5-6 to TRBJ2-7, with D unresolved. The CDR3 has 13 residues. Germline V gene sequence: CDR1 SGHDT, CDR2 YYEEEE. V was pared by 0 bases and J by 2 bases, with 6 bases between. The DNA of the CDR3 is TGTGCCAGCAGCTTGGGCGGAACCTACGAGCAGTACTTC. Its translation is CASSLGGTYEQYF.

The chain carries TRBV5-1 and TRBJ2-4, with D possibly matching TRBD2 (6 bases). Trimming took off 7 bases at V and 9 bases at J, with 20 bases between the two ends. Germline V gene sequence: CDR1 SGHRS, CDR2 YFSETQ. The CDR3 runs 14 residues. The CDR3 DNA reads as TGCGCCAGCGGAACTCAGGAGGGTTCCGGCATTCAGTACTTC. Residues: CASGTQEGSGIQYF. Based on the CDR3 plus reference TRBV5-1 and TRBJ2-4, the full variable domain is KAGVTQTPRYLIKTRGQQVTLSCSPISGHRSVSWYQQTPGQGLQFLFEYFSETQRNKGNFPGRFSGRQFSNSRSEMNVSTLELGDSALYLCASGTQEGSGIQYFGAGTRLSVL.